The source of this T cell receptor beta chain is a study of STAT5B mutations in CD4+ large granular lymphocyte leukemia. Here immunoSEQ multiplex PCR was the method, and the copy in TCRdb shows in-frame clones only, minus some. The data hold about 34,000 clones, with around 74% observed a single time. Details on this clone: Its specificity is unknown.

The CDR3 covers 14 residues. The V end lost 0 bases, the J end lost 7 bases, and 12 bases lay between the germline ends. Per germline, CDR1 GTSNPN and CDR2 SVGIG (reference sequence). Findings of the study overall: Without putative leukemic clones, patient CD4-sorted repertoires remained more clonal than healthy CD4+ repertoires.

The material sequenced was CD4+ T cells from blood buffy coats. The sequence came from a human donor in good health. This chain links TRBV30 with TRBJ1-4, with D maybe TRBD1 (5 bases). CDR3 nucleotide sequence: TGTGCCTGGAGTGTCGGGGGGGATGCTGAAAAACTGTTTTTT. Its translation: CAWSVGGDAEKLFF. The variable domain in full, completed from reference TRBV30 and TRBJ1-4, reads SQTIHQWPATLVQPVGSPLSLECTVEGTSNPNLYWYRQAAGRGLQLLFYSVGIGQISSEVPQNLSASRPQDRQFILSSKKLLLSDSGFYLCAWSVGGDAEKLFFGSGTQLSVL.